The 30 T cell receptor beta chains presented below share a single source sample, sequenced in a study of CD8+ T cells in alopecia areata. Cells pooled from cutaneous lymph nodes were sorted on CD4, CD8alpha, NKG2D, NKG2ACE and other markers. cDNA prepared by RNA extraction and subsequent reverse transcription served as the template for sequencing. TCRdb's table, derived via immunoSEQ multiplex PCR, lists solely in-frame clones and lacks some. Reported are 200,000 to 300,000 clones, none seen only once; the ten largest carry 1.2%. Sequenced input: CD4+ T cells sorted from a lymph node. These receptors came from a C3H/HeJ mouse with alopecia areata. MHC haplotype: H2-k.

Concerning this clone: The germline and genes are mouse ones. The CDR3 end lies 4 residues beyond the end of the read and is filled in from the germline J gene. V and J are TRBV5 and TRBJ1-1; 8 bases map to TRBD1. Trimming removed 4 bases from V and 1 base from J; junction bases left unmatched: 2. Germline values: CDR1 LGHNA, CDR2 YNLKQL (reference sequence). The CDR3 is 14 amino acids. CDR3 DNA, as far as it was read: TGTGCCAGCAGCCTCACAGGGGGGAACACA. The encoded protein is CASSLTGGNT. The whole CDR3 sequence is CASSLTGGNTEVFF.

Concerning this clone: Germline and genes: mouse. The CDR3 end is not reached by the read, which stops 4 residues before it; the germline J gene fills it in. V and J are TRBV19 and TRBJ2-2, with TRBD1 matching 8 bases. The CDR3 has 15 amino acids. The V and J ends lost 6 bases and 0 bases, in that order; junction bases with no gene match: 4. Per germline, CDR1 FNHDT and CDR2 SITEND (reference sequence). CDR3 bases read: TGTGCCAGCACCCGGGACAGGACAAACACCGGG. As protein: CASTRDRTNTG. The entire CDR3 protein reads CASTRDRTNTGQLYF.

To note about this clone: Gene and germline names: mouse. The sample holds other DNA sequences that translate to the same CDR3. The part of the CDR3 DNA that was read is TGTGCCTGGAGCCGGGACAACGCAAACTCC. This encodes CAWSRDNANS. The CDR3 in full is CAWSRDNANSDYTF. V is TRBV31 and J is TRBJ1-2, with a tentative D call TRBD1 (6 bases). The read gets to within 4 residues of the CDR3 end, and the germline J gene fills in the rest. Trimming stripped 3 bases from V and 0 bases from J, with 11 bases between. This CDR3 region has 14 residues. Germline CDR1 is GKSSPN and CDR2 is SITVG. Complete variable domain (other parts from reference TRBV31 and TRBJ1-2): AQTIHQWPVAEIKAVGSPLSLGCTIKGKSSPNLYWYWQATGGTLQQLFYSITVGQVESVVQLNLSASRPKDDQFILSTEKLLLSHSGFYLCAWSRDNANSDYTFGSGTRLLVI.

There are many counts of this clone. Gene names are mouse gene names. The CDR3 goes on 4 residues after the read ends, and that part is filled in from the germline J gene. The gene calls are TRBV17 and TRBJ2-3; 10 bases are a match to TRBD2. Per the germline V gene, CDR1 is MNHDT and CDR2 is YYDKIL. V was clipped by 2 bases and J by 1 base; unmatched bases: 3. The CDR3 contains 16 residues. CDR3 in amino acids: CASSRFLGGRAETLYF. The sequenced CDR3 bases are TGTGCTAGCAGTAGATTTCTGGGGGGGCGTGCAGAA.

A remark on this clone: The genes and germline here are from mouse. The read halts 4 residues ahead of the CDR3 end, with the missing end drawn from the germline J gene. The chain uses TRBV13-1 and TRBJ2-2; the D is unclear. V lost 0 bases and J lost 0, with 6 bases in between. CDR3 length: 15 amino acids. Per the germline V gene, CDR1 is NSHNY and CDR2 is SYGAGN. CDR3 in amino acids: CASSDALPNTGQLYF. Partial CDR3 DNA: TGTGCCAGCAGTGATGCACTCCCAAACACCGGG.

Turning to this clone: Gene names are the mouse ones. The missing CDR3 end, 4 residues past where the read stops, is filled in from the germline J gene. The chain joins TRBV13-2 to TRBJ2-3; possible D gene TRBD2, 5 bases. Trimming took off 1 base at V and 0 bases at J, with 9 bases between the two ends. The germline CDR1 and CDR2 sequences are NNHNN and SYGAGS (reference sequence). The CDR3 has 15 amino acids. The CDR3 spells CASGDWLGSAETLYF. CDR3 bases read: TGTGCCAGCGGTGATTGGCTGGGTAGTGCAGAA.

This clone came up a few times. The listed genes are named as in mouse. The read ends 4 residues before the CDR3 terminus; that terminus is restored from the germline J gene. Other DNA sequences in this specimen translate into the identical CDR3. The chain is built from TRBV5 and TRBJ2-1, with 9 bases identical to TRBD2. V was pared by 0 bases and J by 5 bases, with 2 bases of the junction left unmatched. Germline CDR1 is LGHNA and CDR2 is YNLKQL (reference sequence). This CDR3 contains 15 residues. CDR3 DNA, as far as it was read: TGTGCCAGCAGCCAAGATCTGGGGGGGGATGCT. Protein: CASSQDLGGDA. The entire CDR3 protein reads CASSQDLGGDAEQFF.

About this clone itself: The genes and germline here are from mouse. The DNA read from the CDR3 is TGTGCCAGCAGTCCCCGCGGGGGGCGAGAC. Translating gives CASSPRGGRD. The whole CDR3 reads CASSPRGGRDTQYF. J is TRBJ2-5 and V is TRBV14, with D possibly being TRBD2 (7 bases). Read coverage stops 4 residues before the CDR3 terminus; the germline J gene supplies the remainder. The CDR3 loop spans 14 amino acids. Germline lookup yields CDR1 SGHDT and CDR2 FRDEAV.

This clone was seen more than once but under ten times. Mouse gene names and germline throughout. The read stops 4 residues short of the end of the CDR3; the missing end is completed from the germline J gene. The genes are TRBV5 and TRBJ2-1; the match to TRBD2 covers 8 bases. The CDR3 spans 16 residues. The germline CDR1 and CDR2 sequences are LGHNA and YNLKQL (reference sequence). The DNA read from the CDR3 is TGTGCCAGCAGCCAAGATCTAGGGGGGGCGCTGGCT. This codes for CASSQDLGGALA. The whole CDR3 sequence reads CASSQDLGGALAEQFF.

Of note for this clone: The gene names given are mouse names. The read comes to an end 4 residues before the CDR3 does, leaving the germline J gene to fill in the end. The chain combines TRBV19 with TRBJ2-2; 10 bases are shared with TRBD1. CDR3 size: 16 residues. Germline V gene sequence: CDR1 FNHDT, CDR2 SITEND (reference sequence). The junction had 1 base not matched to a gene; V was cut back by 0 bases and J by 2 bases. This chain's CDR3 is CASSIGQGANTGQLYF. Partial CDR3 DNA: TGTGCCAGCAGTATAGGACAGGGGGCGAACACCGGG.

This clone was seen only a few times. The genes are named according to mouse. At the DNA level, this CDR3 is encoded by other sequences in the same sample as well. The CDR3 sequence is CASSDRDSNQDTQYF. CDR3 DNA (partial): TGTGCCAGCAGTGATCGGGACAGTAACCAAGAC. The V and J genes are TRBV13-1 and TRBJ2-5; 7 nucleotides agree with TRBD1. The read stops 4 residues short of the end of the CDR3; the missing end is completed from the germline J gene. The junction had 2 bases not matched to a gene; V was cut back by 1 base and J by 0 bases. Germline loops: CDR1 NSHNY, CDR2 SYGAGN. The CDR3 is 15 residues long.

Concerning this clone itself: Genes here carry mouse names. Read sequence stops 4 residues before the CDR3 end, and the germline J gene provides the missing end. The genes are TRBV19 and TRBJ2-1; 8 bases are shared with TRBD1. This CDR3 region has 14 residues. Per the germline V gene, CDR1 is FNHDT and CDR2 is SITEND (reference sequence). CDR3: CASSKKTGGAEQFF. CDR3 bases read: TGTGCCAGCAGTAAAAAAACAGGGGGAGCT.

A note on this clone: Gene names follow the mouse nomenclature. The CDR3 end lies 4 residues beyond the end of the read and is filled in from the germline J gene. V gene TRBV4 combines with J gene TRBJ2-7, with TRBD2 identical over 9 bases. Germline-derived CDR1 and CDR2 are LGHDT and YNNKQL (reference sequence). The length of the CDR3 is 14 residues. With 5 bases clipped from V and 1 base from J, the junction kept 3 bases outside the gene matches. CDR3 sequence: CASSVTGGSYEQYF. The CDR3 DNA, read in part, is TGTGCCAGCAGCGTGACTGGGGGATCCTAT.

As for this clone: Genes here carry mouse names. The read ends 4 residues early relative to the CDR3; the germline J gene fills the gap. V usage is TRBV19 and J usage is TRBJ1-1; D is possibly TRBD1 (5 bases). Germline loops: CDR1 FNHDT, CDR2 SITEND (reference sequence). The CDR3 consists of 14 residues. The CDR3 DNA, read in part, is TGTGCCAGCAAGAATCCTCCCGACAGCCAA. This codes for CASKNPPDSQ. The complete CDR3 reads CASKNPPDSQEVFF.

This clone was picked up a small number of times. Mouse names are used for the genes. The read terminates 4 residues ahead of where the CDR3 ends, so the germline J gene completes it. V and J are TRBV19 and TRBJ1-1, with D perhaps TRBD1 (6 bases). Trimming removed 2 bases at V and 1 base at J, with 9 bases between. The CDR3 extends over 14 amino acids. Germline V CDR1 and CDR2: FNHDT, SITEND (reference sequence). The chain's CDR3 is CASSMSQGNTEVFF. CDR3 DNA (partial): TGTGCCAGCAGTATGTCACAGGGAAACACA.

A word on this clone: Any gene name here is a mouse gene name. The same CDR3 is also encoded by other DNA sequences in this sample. CDR3 DNA (partial): TGTGCCAGCGGTGATGCAGCTGGGAGCTAT. Translating it yields CASGDAAGSY. The full-length CDR3 reads as CASGDAAGSYEQYF. This chain joins TRBV13-2 and TRBJ2-7, with a tentative D call TRBD2 (5 bases). The read ends 4 residues early relative to the CDR3; the germline J gene fills the gap. Trimming left V 0 bases short and J 3 bases short, with 10 bases between. CDR3 length: 14 amino acids. Germline CDR1 is NNHNN and CDR2 is SYGAGS (reference sequence).

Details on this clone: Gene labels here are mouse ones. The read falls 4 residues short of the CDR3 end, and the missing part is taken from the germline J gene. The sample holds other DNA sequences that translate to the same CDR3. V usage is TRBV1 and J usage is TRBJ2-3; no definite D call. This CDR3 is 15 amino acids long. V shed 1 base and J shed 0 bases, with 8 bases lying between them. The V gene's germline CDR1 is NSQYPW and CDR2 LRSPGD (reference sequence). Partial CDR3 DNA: TGCACCTGCAGTGCAGTGTCAACTAGTGCAGAA. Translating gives CTCSAVSTSAE. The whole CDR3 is CTCSAVSTSAETLYF.

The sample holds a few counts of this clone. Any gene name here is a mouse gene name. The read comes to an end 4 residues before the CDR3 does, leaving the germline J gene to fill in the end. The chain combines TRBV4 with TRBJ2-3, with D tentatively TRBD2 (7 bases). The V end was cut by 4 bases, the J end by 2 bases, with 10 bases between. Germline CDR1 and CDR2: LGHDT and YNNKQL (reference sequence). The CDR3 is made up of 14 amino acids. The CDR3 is CASSSLGAAETLYF. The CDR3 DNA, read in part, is TGTGCCAGCAGCTCCCTGGGGGCTGCAGAA.

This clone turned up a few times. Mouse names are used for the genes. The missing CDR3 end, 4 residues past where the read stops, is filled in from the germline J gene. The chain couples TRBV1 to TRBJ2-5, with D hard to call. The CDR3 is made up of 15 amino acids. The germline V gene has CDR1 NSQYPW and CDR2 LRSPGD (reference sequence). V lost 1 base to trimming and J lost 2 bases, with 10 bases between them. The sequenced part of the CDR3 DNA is TGCACCTGCAGTGCAGTCCCCCAGGTCCAAGAC. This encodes CTCSAVPQVQD. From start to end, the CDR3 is CTCSAVPQVQDTQYF.

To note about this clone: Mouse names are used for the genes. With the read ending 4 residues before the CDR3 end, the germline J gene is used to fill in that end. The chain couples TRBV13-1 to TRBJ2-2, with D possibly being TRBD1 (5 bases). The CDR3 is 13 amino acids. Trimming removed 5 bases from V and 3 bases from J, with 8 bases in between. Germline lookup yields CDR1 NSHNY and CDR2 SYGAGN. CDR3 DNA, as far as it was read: TGTGCCAGCAGCCCAGGGCACACCGGG. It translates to CASSPGHTG. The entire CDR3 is CASSPGHTGQLYF.

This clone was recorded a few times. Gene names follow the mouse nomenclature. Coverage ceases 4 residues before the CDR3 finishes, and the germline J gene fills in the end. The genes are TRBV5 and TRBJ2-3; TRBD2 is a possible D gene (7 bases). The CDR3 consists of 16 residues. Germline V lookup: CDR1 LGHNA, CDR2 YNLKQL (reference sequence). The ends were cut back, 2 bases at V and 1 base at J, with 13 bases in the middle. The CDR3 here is CASSQRGGDRAETLYF. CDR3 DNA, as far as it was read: TGTGCCAGCAGCCAAAGGGGGGGGGACCGTGCAGAA.

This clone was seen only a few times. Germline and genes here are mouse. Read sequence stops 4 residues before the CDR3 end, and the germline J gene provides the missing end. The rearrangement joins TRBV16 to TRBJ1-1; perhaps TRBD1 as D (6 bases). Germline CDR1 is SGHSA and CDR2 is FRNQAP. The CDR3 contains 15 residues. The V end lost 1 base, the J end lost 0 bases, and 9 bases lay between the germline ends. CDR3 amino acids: CASSLAGTPNTEVFF. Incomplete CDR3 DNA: TGTGCAAGCAGCTTAGCCGGGACACCAAACACA.

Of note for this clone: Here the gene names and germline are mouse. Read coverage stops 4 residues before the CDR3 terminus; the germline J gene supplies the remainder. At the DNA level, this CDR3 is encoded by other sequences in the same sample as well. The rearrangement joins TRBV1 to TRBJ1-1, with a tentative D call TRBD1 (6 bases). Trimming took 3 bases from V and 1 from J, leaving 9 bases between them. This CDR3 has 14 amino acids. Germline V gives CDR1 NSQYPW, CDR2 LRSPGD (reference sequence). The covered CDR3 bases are TGCACCTGCAGTGCCCCGACAGGGAACACA. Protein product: CTCSAPTGNT. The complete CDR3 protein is CTCSAPTGNTEVFF.

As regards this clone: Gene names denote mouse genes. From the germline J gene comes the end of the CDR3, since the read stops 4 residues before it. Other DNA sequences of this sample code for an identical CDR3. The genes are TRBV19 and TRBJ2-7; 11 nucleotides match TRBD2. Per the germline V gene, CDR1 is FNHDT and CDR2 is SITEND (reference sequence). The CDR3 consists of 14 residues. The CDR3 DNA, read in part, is TGTGCCAGCACATCCGGGACTGGGGGTTAT. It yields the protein CASTSGTGGY. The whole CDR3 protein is CASTSGTGGYEQYF.

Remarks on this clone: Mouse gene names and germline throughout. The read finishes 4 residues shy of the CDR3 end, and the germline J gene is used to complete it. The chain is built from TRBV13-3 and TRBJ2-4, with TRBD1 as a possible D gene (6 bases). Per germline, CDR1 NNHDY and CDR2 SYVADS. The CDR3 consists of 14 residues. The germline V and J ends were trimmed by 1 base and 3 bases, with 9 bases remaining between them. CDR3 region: CASSDSRGQNTLYF. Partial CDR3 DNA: TGTGCCAGCAGTGATAGCAGGGGACAAAAC.

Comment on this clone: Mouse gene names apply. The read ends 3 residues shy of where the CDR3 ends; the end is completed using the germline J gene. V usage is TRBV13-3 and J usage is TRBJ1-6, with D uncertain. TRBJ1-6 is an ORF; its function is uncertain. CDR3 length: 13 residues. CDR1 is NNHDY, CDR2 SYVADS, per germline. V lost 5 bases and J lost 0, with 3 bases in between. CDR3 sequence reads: CASRLSYNSPLYF. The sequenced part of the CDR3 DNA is TGTGCCAGCAGACTTTCCTATAATTCGCCC.

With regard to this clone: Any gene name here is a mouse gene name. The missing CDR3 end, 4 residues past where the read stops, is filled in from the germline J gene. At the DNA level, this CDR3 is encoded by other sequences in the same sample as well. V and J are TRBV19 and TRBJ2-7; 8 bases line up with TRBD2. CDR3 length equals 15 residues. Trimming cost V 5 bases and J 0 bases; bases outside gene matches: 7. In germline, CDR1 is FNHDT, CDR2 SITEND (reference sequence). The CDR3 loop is CASSKTGASSYEQYF. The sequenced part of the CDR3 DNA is TGTGCCAGCAGCAAGACTGGGGCGAGCTCCTAT.

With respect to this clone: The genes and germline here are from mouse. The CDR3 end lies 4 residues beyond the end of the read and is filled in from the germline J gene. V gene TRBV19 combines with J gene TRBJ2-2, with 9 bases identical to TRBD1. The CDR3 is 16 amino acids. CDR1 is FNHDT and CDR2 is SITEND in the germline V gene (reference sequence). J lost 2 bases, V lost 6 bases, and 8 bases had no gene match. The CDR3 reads CASTAGQGINTGQLYF. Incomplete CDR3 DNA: TGTGCCAGCACTGCCGGACAGGGGATTAACACCGGG.

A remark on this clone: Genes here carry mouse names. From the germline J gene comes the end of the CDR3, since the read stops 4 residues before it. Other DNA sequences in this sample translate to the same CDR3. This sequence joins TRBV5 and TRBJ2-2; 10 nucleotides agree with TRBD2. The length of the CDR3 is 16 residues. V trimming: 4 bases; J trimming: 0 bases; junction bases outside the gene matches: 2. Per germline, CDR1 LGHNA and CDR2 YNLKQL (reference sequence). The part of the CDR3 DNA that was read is TGTGCCAGCAGCCTCGGGACTGGGGCAAACACCGGG. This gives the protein CASSLGTGANTG. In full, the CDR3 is CASSLGTGANTGQLYF.

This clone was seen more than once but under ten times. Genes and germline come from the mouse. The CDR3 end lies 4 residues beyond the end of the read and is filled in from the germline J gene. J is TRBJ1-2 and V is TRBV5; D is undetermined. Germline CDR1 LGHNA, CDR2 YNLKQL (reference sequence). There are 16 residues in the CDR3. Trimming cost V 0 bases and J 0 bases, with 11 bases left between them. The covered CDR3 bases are TGTGCCAGCAGCCAAGATCTTTCTCAGGCAAACTCC. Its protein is CASSQDLSQANS. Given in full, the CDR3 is CASSQDLSQANSDYTF.